What follows are 6 T cell receptor beta chains derived from one specimen sequenced in a study of shared clonotypes between healthy human individuals. Produced via immunoSEQ multiplex PCR; TCRdb's table is partial and in-frame only. This table holds more than 2 million clones, around 96% found once. CD45RO negativity and positive selection for CCR7 defined naive CD8 cells, a population that excluded terminally differentiated effector memory CD45RA+ cells. The sequenced sample was naive CD8+ T cells sorted from blood. The receptors come from a man between 18 and 29 years old in good health.

The rearrangement joins TRBV27 to TRBJ2-3; D possibly uses TRBD1 or TRBD2 (5 bases each). The CDR3 has 17 amino acids. V was pared by 2 bases and J by 5 bases, with 20 bases between. Germline-derived CDR1 and CDR2 are MNHEY and SMNVEV (reference sequence). CDR3 nucleotides: TGTGCCAGCAGTTTAATCCCCGTGGGGGTTCAACTAGATACGCAGTATTTT. Encoded protein: CASSLIPVGVQLDTQYF.

Worth noting for this clone: Other DNA sequences from this sample encode an identical CDR3 as well. V gene TRBV5-1 combines with J gene TRBJ2-7; the D is unclear. This CDR3 is built from 13 residues. Germline V CDR1 and CDR2: SGHRS, YFSETQ. The V and J ends lost 2 bases and 1 base respectively, with 7 bases between them. This CDR3 is CASSFGLSYEQYF. In nucleotides, the CDR3 is TGCGCCAGCAGCTTCGGCTTGTCCTACGAGCAGTACTTC.

The chain couples TRBV10-2 to TRBJ1-5; D remains unclear. This CDR3 spans 13 amino acids. Germline lookup yields CDR1 WSHSY and CDR2 SAAADI. The ends were cut back, 5 bases at V and 4 bases at J, with 9 bases in the middle. In DNA form, the CDR3 reads TGCGCCAGCAGTTGGCAGATTAATCAGCCCCAGCATTTT. Amino acids: CASSWQINQPQHF.

This chain uses TRBV21-1 with TRBJ2-1. TRBV21-1 is recorded as a pseudogene. CDR3 length: 11 residues. CDR3 in amino acids: CASSKRHEQFF. CDR3 coding DNA: TGTGCCAGCAGCAAACGCCATGAGCAGTTCTTC.

The CDR3 loop reads CASSLPSGGPYNEQFF. The CDR3 DNA sequence: TGTGCCAGCAGCTTACCTAGCGGGGGGCCCTACAATGAGCAGTTCTTC. J is TRBJ2-1 and V is TRBV7-2; 11 bases agree with TRBD2. V shed 2 bases and J 2 bases; nucleotides not matched to a gene: 2. This CDR3 has 16 amino acids. Germline V gene sequence: CDR1 SGHTA, CDR2 FQGNSA.

The CDR3 bases are TGTGCCAGCAGCCAAAGGGGATTGGACACCATATATTTT. Amino acids: CASSQRGLDTIYF. The chain has TRBV28 and TRBJ1-3; tentatively, D is TRBD1 (5 bases). Trimming left V 6 bases short and J 8 bases short, with 14 bases between. CDR1 is MDHEN, CDR2 SYDVKM, per germline. The CDR3 covers 13 residues.